These 2 T cell receptor beta chains were all obtained from the same sample, sequenced in a study of blood T cell repertoires in COVID-19. Sequencing was performed with immunoSEQ multiplex PCR; in TCRdb, only in-frame clones are kept and a portion is missing. The sample lists fewer than 200,000 clones; about 82% were seen once. The sequenced sample was peripheral blood. The receptors were gathered from a man aged 70 or older with active or convalescent COVID-19.

V is TRBV6-2 or TRBV6-3 and J is TRBJ2-7; 10 bases map to TRBD2. The CDR3 totals 15 residues. Germline V gives CDR1 MNHEY, CDR2 SVGEGT. Trimming cost V 6 bases and J 0 bases; bases outside gene matches: 5. The DNA of the CDR3 is TGTGCCAGCAGCGATCTAGCGGGGGCCTCCTACGAGCAGTACTTC. Translating gives CASSDLAGASYEQYF.

This clone was observed a few times. The chain links TRBV12-3 or TRBV12-4 to TRBJ1-4; a possible D gene is TRBD1 (6 bases). V dropped 6 bases and J dropped 4 bases, with 9 bases sitting between them. There are 13 residues in the CDR3. For the CDR3, the DNA is TGTGCCAGCAGGAGGACAGTTAATGAAAAACTGTTTTTT. This encodes CASRRTVNEKLFF.